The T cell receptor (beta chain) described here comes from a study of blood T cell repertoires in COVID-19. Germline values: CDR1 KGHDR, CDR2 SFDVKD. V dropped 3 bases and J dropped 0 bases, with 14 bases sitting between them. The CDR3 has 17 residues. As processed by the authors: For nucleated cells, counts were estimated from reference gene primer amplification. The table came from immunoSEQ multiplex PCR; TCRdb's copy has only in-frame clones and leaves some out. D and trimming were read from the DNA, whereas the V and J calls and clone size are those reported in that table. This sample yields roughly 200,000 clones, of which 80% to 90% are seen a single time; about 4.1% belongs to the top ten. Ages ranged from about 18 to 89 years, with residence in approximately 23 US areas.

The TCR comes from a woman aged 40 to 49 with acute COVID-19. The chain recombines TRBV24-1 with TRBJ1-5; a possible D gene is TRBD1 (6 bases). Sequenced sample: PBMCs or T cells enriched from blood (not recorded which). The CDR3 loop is CATSDPLGQCSNQPQHF. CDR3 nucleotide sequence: TGTGCCACCAGTGATCCACTAGGACAGTGTAGCAATCAGCCCCAGCATTTT.